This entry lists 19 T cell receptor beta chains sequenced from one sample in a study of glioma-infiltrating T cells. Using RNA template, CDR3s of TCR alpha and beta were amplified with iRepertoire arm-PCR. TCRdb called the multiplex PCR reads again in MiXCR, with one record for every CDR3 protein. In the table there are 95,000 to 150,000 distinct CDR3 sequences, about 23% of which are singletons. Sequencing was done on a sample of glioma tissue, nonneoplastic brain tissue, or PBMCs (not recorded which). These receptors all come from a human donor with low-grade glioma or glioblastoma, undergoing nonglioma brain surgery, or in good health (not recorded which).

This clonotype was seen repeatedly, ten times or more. The CDR3 DNA reads as TGTGCCAGCAGTTTACCCAGGGGACAGGGGCCGATGGGAACTGAAGCTTTCTTT. Its translation is CASSLPRGQGPMGTEAFF. This chain joins TRBV28 and TRBJ1-1, with 10 bases identical to TRBD1. The germline V gene has CDR1 MDHEN and CDR2 SYDVKM. The CDR3 contains 18 residues. Losses at the gene ends were 2 bases for V and 5 bases for J; bases not matched to a gene: 14.

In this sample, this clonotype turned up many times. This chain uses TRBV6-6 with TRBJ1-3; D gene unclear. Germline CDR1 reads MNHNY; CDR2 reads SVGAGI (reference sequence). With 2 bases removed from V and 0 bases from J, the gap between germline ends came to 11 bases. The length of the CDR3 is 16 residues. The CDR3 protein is CASSYMAANSGNTIYF. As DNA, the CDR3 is TGTGCCAGCAGTTACATGGCAGCGAACTCTGGAAACACCATATATTTT.

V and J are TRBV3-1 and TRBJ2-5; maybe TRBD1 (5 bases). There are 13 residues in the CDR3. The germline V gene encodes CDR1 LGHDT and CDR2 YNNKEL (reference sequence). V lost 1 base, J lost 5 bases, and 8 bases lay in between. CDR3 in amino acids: CASSQAGSETQYF. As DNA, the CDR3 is TGTGCCAGCAGCCAAGCAGGGTCCGAGACCCAGTACTTC.

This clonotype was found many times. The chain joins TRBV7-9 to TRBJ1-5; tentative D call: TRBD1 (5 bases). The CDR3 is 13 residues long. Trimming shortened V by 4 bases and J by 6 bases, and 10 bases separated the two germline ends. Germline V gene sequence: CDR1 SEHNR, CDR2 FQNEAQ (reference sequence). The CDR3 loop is CASSSGGSQPQHF. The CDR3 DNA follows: TGTGCCAGCAGCTCTGGGGGGAGTCAGCCCCAGCATTTT.

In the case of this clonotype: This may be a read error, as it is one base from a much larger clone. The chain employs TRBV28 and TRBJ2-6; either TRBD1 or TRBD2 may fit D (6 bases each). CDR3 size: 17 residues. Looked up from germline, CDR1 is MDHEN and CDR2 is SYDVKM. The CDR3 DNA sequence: TGTGCCAGCAGCCCTCAACAGGGCACGGGCGGGGCCAGCGTCCTGACTTTC. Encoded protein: CASSPQQGTGGASVLTF.

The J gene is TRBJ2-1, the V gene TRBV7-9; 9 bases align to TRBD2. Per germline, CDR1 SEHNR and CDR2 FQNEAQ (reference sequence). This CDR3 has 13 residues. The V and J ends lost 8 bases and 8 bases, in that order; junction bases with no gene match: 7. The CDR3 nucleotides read TGTGCCAGCCGCTCGGGACTAGCCCATGAGCAGTTCTTC. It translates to CASRSGLAHEQFF.

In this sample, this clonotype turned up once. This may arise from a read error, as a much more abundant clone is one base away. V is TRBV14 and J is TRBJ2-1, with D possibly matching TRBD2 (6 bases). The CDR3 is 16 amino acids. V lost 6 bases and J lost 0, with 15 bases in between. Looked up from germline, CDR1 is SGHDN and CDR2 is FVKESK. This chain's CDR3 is CASRHDSGSSYNEQFF. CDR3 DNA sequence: TGTGCCAGCAGACATGATAGCGGTTCCTCCTACAATGAGCAGTTCTTC.

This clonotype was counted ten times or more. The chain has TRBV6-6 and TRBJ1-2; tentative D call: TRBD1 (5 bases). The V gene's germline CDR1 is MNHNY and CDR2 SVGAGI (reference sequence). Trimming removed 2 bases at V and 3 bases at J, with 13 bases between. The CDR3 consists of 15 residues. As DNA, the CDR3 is TGTGCCAGCAGTTACGGCACAGGAGGCGACTATGGCTACACCTTC. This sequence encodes CASSYGTGGDYGYTF.

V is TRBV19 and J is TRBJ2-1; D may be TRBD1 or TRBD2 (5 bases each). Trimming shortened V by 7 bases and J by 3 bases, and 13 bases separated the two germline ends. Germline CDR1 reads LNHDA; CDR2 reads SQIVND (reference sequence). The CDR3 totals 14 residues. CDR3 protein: CASTRDPHYNEQFF. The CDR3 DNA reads TGTGCCAGTACCCGGGACCCTCACTACAATGAGCAGTTCTTC.

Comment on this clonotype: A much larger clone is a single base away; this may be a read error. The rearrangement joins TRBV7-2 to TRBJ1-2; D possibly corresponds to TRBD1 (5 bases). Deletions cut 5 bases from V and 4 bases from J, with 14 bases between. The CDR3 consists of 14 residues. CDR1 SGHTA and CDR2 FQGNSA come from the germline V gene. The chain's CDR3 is CASSLNSGFYGYTF. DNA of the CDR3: TGTGCCAGCAGCCTTAACTCAGGGTTCTATGGCTACACCTTC.

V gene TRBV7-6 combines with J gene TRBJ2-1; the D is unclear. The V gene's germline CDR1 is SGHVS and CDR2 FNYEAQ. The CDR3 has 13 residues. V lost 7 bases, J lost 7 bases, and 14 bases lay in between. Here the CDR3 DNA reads TGTGCCAGCATCTTGTCCAGGCCAAATGAGCAGTTCTTC. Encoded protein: CASILSRPNEQFF.

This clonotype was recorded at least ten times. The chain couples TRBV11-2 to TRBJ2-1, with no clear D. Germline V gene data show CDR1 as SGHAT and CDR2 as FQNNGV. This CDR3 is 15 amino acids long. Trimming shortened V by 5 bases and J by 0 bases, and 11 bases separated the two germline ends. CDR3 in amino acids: CASSGALSSYNEQFF. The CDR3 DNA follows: TGTGCCAGCAGCGGTGCGCTGAGCTCCTACAATGAGCAGTTCTTC.

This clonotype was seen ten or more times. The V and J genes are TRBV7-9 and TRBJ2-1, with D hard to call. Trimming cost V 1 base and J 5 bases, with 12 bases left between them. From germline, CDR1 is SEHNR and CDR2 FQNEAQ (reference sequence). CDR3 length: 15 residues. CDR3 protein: CASSLDPPGDNEQFF. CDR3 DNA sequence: TGTGCCAGCAGCTTAGATCCACCCGGCGACAATGAGCAGTTCTTC.

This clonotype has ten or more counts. The CDR3 spells CASSWEGPYNEQFF. CDR3 DNA sequence: TGTGCCAGCAGTTGGGAGGGCCCCTACAATGAGCAGTTCTTC. This chain joins TRBV6-2 or TRBV6-3 and TRBJ2-1; 7 nucleotides match TRBD2. The CDR3 sequence is 14 residues long. Germline CDR1 MNHEY, CDR2 SVGEGT. The ends lost 4 bases at V and 2 bases at J; junction bases unmatched: 2.

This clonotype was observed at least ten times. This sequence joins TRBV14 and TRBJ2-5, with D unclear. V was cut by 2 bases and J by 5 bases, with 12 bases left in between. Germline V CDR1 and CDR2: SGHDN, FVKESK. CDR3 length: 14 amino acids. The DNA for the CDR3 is TGTGCCAGCAGCCAATTAGAAAGGACGGAGACCCAGTACTTC. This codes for CASSQLERTETQYF. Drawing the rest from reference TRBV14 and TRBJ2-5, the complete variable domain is EAGVTQFPSHSVIEKGQTVTLRCDPISGHDNLYWYRRVMGKEIKFLLHFVKESKQDESGMPNNRFLAERTGGTYSTLKVQPAELEDSGVYFCASSQLERTETQYFGPGTRLLVL.

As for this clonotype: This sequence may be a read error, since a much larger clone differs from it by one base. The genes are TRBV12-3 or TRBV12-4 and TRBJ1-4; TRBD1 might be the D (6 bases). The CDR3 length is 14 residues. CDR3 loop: CASSSPWTVEKLIF. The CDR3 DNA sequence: TGTGCCAGCAGCTCCCCTTGGACAGTCGAAAAACTGATTTTT.

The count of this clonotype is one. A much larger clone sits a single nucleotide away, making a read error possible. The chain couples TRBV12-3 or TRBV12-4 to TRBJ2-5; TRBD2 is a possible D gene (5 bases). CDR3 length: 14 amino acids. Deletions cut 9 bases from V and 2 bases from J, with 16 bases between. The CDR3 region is CARSLGLGQETQYF. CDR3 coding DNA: TGTGCCAGAAGCCTAGGACTGGGACAAGAGACCCAGTACTTC.

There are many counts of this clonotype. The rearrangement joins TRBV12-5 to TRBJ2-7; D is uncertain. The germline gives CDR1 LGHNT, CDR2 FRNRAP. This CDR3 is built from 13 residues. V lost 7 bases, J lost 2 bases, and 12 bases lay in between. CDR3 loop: CASASGVAYEQYF. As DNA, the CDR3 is TGTGCTAGTGCCTCCGGAGTTGCCTACGAGCAGTACTTC.

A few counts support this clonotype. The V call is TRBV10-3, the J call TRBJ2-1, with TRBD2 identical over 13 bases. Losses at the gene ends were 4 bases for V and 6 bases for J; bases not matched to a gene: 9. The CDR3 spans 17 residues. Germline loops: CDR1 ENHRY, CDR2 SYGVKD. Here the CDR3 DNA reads TGTGCCATCAGTGGAAAGCCGGGACTAGCGGGACCCAATGAGCAGTTCTTC. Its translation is CAISGKPGLAGPNEQFF.